This record looks at one T cell receptor (beta chain) sequence and its context. This sample is part of a study of Tregs in tolerant kidney transplant recipients. The nonmyeloablative bone marrow transplants came from related graft donors, with transient mixed chimerism. TCRdb's copy holds only in-frame clones and misses some; the assay was immunoSEQ multiplex PCR. The repertoire holds more than 90,000 clones, with 80% to 95% as singletons. Deletions cut 0 bases from V and 4 bases from J, with 13 bases between. This CDR3 contains 16 residues. Germline assignment: CDR1 MGHRA and CDR2 YSYEKL. This clonotype was sampled from a human patient who received a combined kidney and bone marrow transplant. A subset of T cells may come from the graft donor. The chain employs TRBV4-1 and TRBJ2-1, with D uncertain. Here the sequenced sample was CD4+ T cells from blood (PBMCs), taken 12 months after the transplant. The CDR3 loop reads CASSQENTLGYNEQFF. The CDR3 DNA reads TGCGCCAGCAGCCAAGAGAACACCCTCGGGTACAATGAGCAGTTCTTC.